This is a list of T cell receptor beta chains from one sample in a study of response to subunit inactivated influenza vaccine. Via MiXCR, TCRdb re-called the RT-PCR reads, giving one row per CDR3 protein. The sample contains roughly 500,000 distinct CDR3 sequences, about 17% of which appear only once. Sample: CD4+ T cells sorted from PBMCs, taken around 25 months after vaccination. The receptors were sampled from a man between 50 and 69 years old who received an inactivated influenza vaccine. The CDR3 runs from the conserved cysteine through the conserved F or W. D genes are given only for firm matches. Clone size is given for some rows only: seen once, a few or many times, or a class if the clone is expanded.

V	J	D	size	DNA	CDR3
TRBV20-1	TRBJ2-5	.	many	TGCAGTGCTCCTAGATGGGTCACCCAAGAGACCCAGTACTTC	CSAPRWVTQETQYF
TRBV20-1	TRBJ2-3	.	few	TGCAGTGCTAAAAGGGCGGATACGCAGTATTTT	CSAKRADTQYF
TRBV29-1	TRBJ2-1	.	many	TGCAGCGTGGGGGCAGGGAGGGGTGAGCAGTTCTTC	CSVGAGRGEQFF
TRBV10-3	TRBJ2-7	TRBD2	few	TGTGCCATCAGCAGTCGGGGGGGGCTTTCCTACGAGCAGTACTTC	CAISSRGGLSYEQYF
TRBV7-9	TRBJ1-1	.	few	TGTGCCAGCAGCTTAAGTGGCACCACGGGTACTGAAGCTTTCTTT	CASSLSGTTGTEAFF
TRBV7-9	TRBJ1-1	.	once	TGTGCCAGCGGGAGAGGGAGCCTTAACACTGAAGCTTTCTTT	CASGRGSLNTEAFF
TRBV20-1	TRBJ2-3	.	.	TGCAGTGCTAGAGATCGACAGGCGAGCACAGATACGCAGTATTTT	CSARDRQASTDTQYF
TRBV20-1	TRBJ1-5	.	many	TGCAGTGCTAGAGACCCTCTTGGGGCAGGGGCAAATCAGCCCCAGCATTTT	CSARDPLGAGANQPQHF
TRBV29-1	TRBJ2-5	TRBD2	few	TGCAGCGTTGAACTACTAGCGGGAGAGACCCAGTACTTC	CSVELLAGETQYF
TRBV18	TRBJ1-1	TRBD1	few	TGTGCCAGCGAGGACAGGGGAACTGAAGCTTTCTTT	CASEDRGTEAFF
TRBV29-1	TRBJ2-7	TRBD1	few	TGCAGCGTTGACTGGACAGGGGCCAGCGAGCAGTACTTC	CSVDWTGASEQYF